This entry lists 5 T cell receptor beta chains sequenced from one sample in a study of radiotherapy plus CTLA-4 blockade in lung cancer. Using immunoSEQ multiplex PCR, the repertoire was profiled, and TCRdb retains in-frame clones only, with some absent. This sample has about 32,000 clones, with approximately 66% found just once. The sequencing used peripheral blood, collected from a patient treated with radiotherapy plus ipilimumab. Receptors originate from a human donor with non-small cell lung cancer who had stable disease on radiotherapy plus ipilimumab.

The rearrangement links TRBV11-3 to TRBJ2-7; TRBD2 agrees at 12 bases. Germline CDR1 SGHNT, CDR2 YENEEA. The trim removed 1 base at V and 2 bases at J, leaving 9 bases unmatched. CDR3 length equals 18 residues. The CDR3 region is CASSLGVIGLAGTYEQYF. The CDR3 bases are TGTGCCAGCAGCTTAGGAGTTATTGGACTAGCGGGAACCTACGAGCAGTACTTC.

The chain employs TRBV6-5 and TRBJ1-1; D not resolved. Trimming took 2 bases from V and 3 from J, leaving 13 bases between them. The CDR3 is made up of 15 amino acids. Germline loops: CDR1 MNHEY, CDR2 SVGAGI. Here the CDR3 DNA reads TGTGCCAGCAGTTACATCAACCGCGGCGACACTGAAGCTTTCTTT. Encoded protein: CASSYINRGDTEAFF.

This sequence joins TRBV11-3 and TRBJ2-3; D possibly corresponds to TRBD1 (6 bases). This CDR3 has 15 residues. Trimming left V 5 bases short and J 4 bases short, with 16 bases between. From germline, CDR1 is SGHNT and CDR2 YENEEA. The CDR3 here is CASSPGTPYADTQYF. CDR3 nucleotides: TGTGCCAGCAGCCCCGGGACACCCTACGCAGATACGCAGTATTTT.

The genes are TRBV7-2 and TRBJ2-5, with TRBD2 identical over 12 bases. Looked up from germline, CDR1 is SGHTA and CDR2 is FQGNSA. The CDR3 is made up of 15 amino acids. Germline trimming cut 4 bases from V and 1 base from J; bases unmatched to any gene: 1. The CDR3 DNA reads as TGTGCCAGCAGCTCGACTAGCGGGAGCCAAGAGACCCAGTACTTC. Protein: CASSSTSGSQETQYF.

The CDR3 loop is CASRAPQGSSYNEQFF. CDR3 DNA: TGTGCCAGCAGGGCCCCACAGGGGAGCTCCTACAATGAGCAGTTCTTC. This sequence joins TRBV2 and TRBJ2-1, with 7 bases lining up with TRBD1. The trim removed 6 bases at V and 0 bases at J, leaving 8 bases unmatched. Germline CDR1 SNHLY, CDR2 FYNNEI. The CDR3 consists of 16 residues.